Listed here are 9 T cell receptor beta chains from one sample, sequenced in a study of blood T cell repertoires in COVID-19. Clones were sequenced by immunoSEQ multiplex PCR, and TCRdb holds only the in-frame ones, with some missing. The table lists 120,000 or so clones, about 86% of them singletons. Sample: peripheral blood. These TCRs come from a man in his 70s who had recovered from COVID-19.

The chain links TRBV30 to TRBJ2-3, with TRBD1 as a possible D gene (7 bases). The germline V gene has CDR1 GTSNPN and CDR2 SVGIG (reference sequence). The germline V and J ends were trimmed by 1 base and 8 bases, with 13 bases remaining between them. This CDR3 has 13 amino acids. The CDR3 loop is CAWSGRGPSTQYF. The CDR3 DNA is TGTGCCTGGAGTGGGAGGGGGCCAAGTACGCAGTATTTT. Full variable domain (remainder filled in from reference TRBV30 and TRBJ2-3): SQTIHQWPATLVQPVGSPLSLECTVEGTSNPNLYWYRQAAGRGLQLLFYSVGIGQISSEVPQNLSASRPQDRQFILSSKKLLLSDSGFYLCAWSGRGPSTQYFGPGTRLTVL.

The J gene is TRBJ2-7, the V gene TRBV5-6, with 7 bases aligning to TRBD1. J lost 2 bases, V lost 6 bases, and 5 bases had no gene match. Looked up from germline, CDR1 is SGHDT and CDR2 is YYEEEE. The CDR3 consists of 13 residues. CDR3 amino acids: CASTMTGTYEQYF. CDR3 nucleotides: TGTGCCAGCACCATGACAGGGACCTACGAGCAGTACTTC.

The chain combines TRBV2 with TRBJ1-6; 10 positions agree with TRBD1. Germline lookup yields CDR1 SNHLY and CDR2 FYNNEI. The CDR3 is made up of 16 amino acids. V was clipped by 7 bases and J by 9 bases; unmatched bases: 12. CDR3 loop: CASIKNRGQGTSPLHF. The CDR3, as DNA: TGTGCCAGCATTAAAAATCGGGGACAGGGGACTTCACCCCTCCACTTT.

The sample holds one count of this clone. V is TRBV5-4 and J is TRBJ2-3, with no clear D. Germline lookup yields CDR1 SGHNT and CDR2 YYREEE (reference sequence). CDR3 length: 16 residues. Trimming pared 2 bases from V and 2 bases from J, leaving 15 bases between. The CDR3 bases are TGTGCCAGCAGCTTTCGGGTGATCGGAACCACAGATACGCAGTATTTT. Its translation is CASSFRVIGTTDTQYF.

CDR3 sequence: CASSLDRGRYNEQFF. CDR3 DNA: TGCGCCAGCAGCTTGGACAGGGGGCGATACAATGAGCAGTTCTTC. V gene TRBV5-1 combines with J gene TRBJ2-1; 9 nucleotides agree with TRBD1. The CDR3 has 15 residues. Trimming at V came to 0 bases and at J to 4 bases, leaving 2 bases not matched to a gene. The V gene's germline CDR1 is SGHRS and CDR2 YFSETQ.

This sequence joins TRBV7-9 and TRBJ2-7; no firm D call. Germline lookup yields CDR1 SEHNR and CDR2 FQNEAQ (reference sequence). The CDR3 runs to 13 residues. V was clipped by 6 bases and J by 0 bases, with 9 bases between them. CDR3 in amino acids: CASRTLSSYEQYF. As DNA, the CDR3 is TGTGCCAGCAGGACTTTAAGCTCCTACGAGCAGTACTTC.

CDR3 in amino acids: CASRGTSGGADTQYF. The CDR3 DNA follows: TGTGCCAGCAGGGGGACTAGCGGGGGCGCAGATACGCAGTATTTT. The chain combines TRBV7-9 with TRBJ2-3, with 14 bases lining up with TRBD2. V was pared by 6 bases and J by 4 bases, with 3 bases of the junction left unmatched. The germline V gene has CDR1 SEHNR and CDR2 FQNEAQ (reference sequence). The CDR3 contains 15 residues.

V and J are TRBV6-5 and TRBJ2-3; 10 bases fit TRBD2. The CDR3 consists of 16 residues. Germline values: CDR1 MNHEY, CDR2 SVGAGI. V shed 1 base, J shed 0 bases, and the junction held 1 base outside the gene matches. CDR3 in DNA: TGTGCCAGCAGTTACTTAGCGGGGGGAAGCACAGATACGCAGTATTTT. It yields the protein CASSYLAGGSTDTQYF.

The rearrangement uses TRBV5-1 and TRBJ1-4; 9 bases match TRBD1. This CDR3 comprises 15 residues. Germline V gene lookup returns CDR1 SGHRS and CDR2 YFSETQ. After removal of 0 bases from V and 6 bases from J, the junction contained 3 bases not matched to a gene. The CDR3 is CASSLGGTGYEKLFF. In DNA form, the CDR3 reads TGCGCCAGCAGCTTGGGCGGGACAGGGTATGAAAAACTGTTTTTT.